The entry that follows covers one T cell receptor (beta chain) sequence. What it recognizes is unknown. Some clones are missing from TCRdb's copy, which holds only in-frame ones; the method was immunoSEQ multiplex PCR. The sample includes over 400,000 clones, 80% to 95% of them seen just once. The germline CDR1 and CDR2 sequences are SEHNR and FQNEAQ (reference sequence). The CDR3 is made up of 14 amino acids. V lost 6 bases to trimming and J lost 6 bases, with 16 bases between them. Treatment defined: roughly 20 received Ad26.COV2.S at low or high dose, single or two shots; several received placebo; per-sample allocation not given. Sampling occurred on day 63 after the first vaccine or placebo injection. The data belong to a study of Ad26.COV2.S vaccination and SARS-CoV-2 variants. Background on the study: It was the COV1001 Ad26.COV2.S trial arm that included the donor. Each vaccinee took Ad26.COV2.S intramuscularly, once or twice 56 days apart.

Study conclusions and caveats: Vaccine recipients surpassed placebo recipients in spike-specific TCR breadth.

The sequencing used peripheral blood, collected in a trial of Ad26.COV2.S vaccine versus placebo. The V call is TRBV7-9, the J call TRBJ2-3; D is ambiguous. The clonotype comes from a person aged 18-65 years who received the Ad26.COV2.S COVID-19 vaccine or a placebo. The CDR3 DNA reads TGTGCCAGCAGAAATTCAGGTCTCAGGGATACGCAGTATTTT. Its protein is CASRNSGLRDTQYF.